This TCR beta chain was retrieved from a study of blood T cells in healthy people across ages. With a J-beta primer mix and a sample-barcoded 5' primer, a second PCR ran about 6 to 11 cycles. Each CDR3 protein is one row after TCRdb ran MiXCR on the 5' RACE reads. The sample contains approximately 880,000 distinct CDR3 sequences, about 48% of which appear only once. This clonotype has a handful of counts. V lost 4 bases, J lost 7 bases, and 10 bases stayed unmatched. There are 15 residues in the CDR3. The sample consisted of blood. The TCR sequence derives from a man aged 25 to 45 in good health. The V call is TRBV12-3 or TRBV12-4, the J call TRBJ2-3, with 8 positions matching TRBD1. CDR3 DNA sequence: TGTGCCAGCAGTTATCGACTAGACAGGGGACATACGCAGTATTTT. Its protein product is CASSYRLDRGHTQYF.